Sequencing of this T cell receptor (beta chain) was carried out in a study of T cells in Graves' hyperthyroidism and ophthalmopathy. Ten or more counts support this clonotype. This CDR3 spans 15 amino acids. Germline V gene sequence: CDR1 MNHEY, CDR2 SMNVEV (reference sequence). V lost 2 bases and J 3 bases, leaving 11 bases between the germline ends. TCR beta CDR3 sequences were amplified from RNA transcripts. First-round RT-PCR targeting the TCR CDR3 was performed with the HTBI primer set. TCRdb reprocessed the multiplex PCR reads via MiXCR and lists one record per CDR3 protein. Among roughly 700,000 distinct CDR3 sequences, around 13% were seen once, and the ten largest hold roughly 10%.

The sample consisted of blood. The chain is built from TRBV27 and TRBJ2-1, with a tentative D call TRBD2 (6 bases). This TCR was recovered from a woman aged 18 to 35 with Graves' hyperthyroidism. The CDR3 region is CASSLVGGNYNEQFF. The CDR3, as DNA: TGTGCCAGCAGTTTAGTGGGGGGAAACTACAATGAGCAGTTCTTC.